The clone carrying this T cell receptor beta chain was seen ten or more times. Its target is unknown. The data are from a study of T cell repertoires in cytomegalovirus infection. Background on the study: Used in the study were CMV epitopes, some recently identified and HLA-C-restricted, others well-studied and HLA-B-restricted.

The CDR3 consists of 15 residues. Germline CDR1 is LGHNA and CDR2 is YSLEER. V lost 0 bases and J lost 5, with 10 bases in between. From the reads, TCRdb called clonotypes with MiXCR, one entry per CDR3 protein. The sample carries fewer than 200,000 distinct CDR3 sequences, roughly a fifth recorded once. General study points: CMV-specific TCR beta clonotypes restricted by HLA-C were the ones dominating the ex vivo response.

The TCR was taken from a human donor in good health (CMV status not recorded). Some clones in this sample may be carry-over from other donors' samples. Sequenced here: CD8+ T cells from cultured PBMCs, sampled from culture after CMV antigen stimulation. This rearrangement joins TRBV4-3 to TRBJ2-2; tentative D call: TRBD2 (5 bases). In nucleotides, the CDR3 is TGCGCCAGCAGCCAAGATTTCGGGGAAACCGGGGAGCTGTTTTTT. Its protein product is CASSQDFGETGELFF.